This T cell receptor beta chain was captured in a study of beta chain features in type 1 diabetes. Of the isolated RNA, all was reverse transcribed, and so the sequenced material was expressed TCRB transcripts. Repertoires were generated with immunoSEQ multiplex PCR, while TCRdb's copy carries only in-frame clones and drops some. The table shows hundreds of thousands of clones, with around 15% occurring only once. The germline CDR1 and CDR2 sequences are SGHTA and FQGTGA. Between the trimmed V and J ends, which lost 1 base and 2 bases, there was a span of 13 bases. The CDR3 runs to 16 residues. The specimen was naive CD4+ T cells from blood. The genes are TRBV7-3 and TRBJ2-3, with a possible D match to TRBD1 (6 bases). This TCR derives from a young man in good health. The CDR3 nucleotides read TGTGCCAGCAGCTTAAGTGTGGGGGCGAACACAGATACGCAGTATTTT. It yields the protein CASSLSVGANTDTQYF.